This passage covers 4 T cell receptor beta chains from one sample sequenced in a study of shared clonotypes between healthy human individuals. The data were produced by immunoSEQ multiplex PCR, yet TCRdb's version contains in-frame clones alone and is incomplete. The table lists approximately 2,000,000 clones, approximately 92% of them singletons, with 1.5% to 2% in the top ten. CD8 cells regarded as naive lacked CD45RO, were positively chosen for CCR7, and omitted terminally differentiated effector memory CD45RA+ cells. Sequenced sample: naive CD8+ T cells from PBMCs. All receptors derive from a man younger than 35 in good health. Some clones in this sample may be carry-over from other donors' samples.

In this sample, this clone turned up once. This chain uses TRBV7-9 with TRBJ2-2; 9 bases are shared with TRBD2. Trimming removed 3 bases from V and 6 bases from J; junction bases left unmatched: 11. The CDR3 runs to 17 residues. Germline assignment: CDR1 SEHNR and CDR2 FQNEAQ (reference sequence). CDR3 bases: TGTGCCAGCAGCTTCCCACCGGAGCGGGAGGCCCCCGGGGAGCTGTTTTTT. Protein sequence: CASSFPPEREAPGELFF.

This chain uses TRBV4-1 with TRBJ2-3, with D possibly matching TRBD1 (6 bases). Trimming shortened V by 1 base and J by 3 bases, and 17 bases separated the two germline ends. CDR3 length: 17 amino acids. Per germline, CDR1 MGHRA and CDR2 YSYEKL. The chain's CDR3 is CASSQVYVGRGTDTQYF. As DNA, the CDR3 is TGCGCCAGCAGCCAAGTGTATGTGGGCAGGGGAACAGATACGCAGTATTTT.

This clone was detected only a few times. The chain joins TRBV18 to TRBJ2-7; 7 nucleotides agree with TRBD1. After removal of 1 base from V and 8 bases from J, the junction contained 8 bases not matched to a gene. CDR1 and CDR2 from the germline V gene are KGHSH and LQKENI. This CDR3 contains 14 residues. The CDR3 DNA reads as TGTGCCAGCTCACCACGGGACAGTACACGTCAGCAGTACTTC. It codes for CASSPRDSTRQQYF.

A single count supports this clone. The same CDR3 also results from other DNA sequences found in this sample. The chain has TRBV7-9 and TRBJ2-1; D possibly uses TRBD1 or TRBD2 (5 bases each). Germline CDR1 and CDR2: SEHNR and FQNEAQ (reference sequence). Trimming stripped 5 bases from V and 10 bases from J, with 12 bases between. The CDR3 covers 12 residues. DNA for the CDR3: TGTGCCAGCAGCCTTGGGGGTAGGGAGCAGTTCTTC. Its translation: CASSLGGREQFF.